Following are 32 T cell receptor beta chains from one sample sequenced in a study of blood T cell repertoires in COVID-19. Using immunoSEQ multiplex PCR, the repertoire was profiled, and TCRdb retains in-frame clones only, with some absent. The repertoire consists of about 40,000 clones, with 70% to 90% occurring once and the leading ten covering approximately 2.4%. The material sequenced was peripheral blood. The receptors here all came from a human donor in a cohort sampled during active COVID-19.

This chain uses TRBV29-1 with TRBJ1-2; no clear D gene. Trimming removed 6 bases at V and 1 base at J, with 15 bases between. This CDR3 is 14 amino acids long. The germline V gene has CDR1 SQVTM and CDR2 ANQGSEA. The CDR3 nucleotides are TGCAGCGTGTTGACTAGCCTTTATAACTATGGCTACACCTTC. Its translation is CSVLTSLYNYGYTF.

This clone has more than one count but fewer than ten. This chain uses TRBV2 with TRBJ2-2; 8 positions agree with TRBD2. The CDR3 runs 15 residues. Unmatched junction bases numbered 8, after V lost 6 bases and J lost 5 bases. In germline, CDR1 is SNHLY, CDR2 FYNNEI. CDR3 nucleotide sequence: TGTGCCAGCAGCCCTTTGGGCGGGGGGACCGGGGAGCTGTTTTTT. Translation gives CASSPLGGGTGELFF.

J is TRBJ1-3 and V is TRBV9; D may be TRBD1 (6 bases). The germline gives CDR1 SGDLS, CDR2 YYNGEE. Between the trimmed V and J ends, which lost 3 bases and 2 bases, there was a span of 12 bases. This CDR3 has 15 amino acids. Written as DNA, the CDR3 is TGTGCCAGCAGCGAGACAGGTTACGCTGGAAACACCATATATTTT. It encodes CASSETGYAGNTIYF.

This chain links TRBV19 with TRBJ1-5; 12 bases agree with TRBD1. V lost 5 bases, J lost 11 bases, and 13 bases stayed unmatched. Per the germline V gene, CDR1 is LNHDA and CDR2 is SQIVND (reference sequence). The CDR3 has 16 residues. In nucleotides, the CDR3 is TGTGCCAGTAGTCCCCGCCGGGACAGGGGGCTCAGGTCCCAGCATTTT. Translated, it gives CASSPRRDRGLRSQHF.

V is TRBV10-1 and J is TRBJ2-3; TRBD1 is a possible D gene (5 bases). The CDR3 length is 15 residues. Germline V gives CDR1 WNHNN, CDR2 SYGVQD (reference sequence). Trimming took off 0 bases at V and 4 bases at J, with 11 bases between the two ends. The CDR3 here is CASSESTGRADTQYF. Here the CDR3 DNA reads TGCGCCAGCAGTGAGTCGACGGGCAGGGCAGATACGCAGTATTTT.

The chain employs TRBV5-1 and TRBJ1-6; 7 bases fit TRBD1. With V trimmed by 0 bases and J by 7 bases, 4 bases remained unmatched. The CDR3 is 15 amino acids. Germline CDR1 and CDR2: SGHRS and YFSETQ. The CDR3 reads CASSLGDRPNSPLHF. Here the CDR3 DNA reads TGCGCCAGCAGCTTGGGGGACAGACCCAATTCACCCCTCCACTTT.

CDR3 residues: CSASPGGNEQFF. The CDR3 DNA reads TGCAGTGCTAGTCCGGGGGGAAATGAGCAGTTCTTC. The rearrangement uses TRBV20-1 and TRBJ2-1, with 7 bases that match TRBD2. Germline V CDR1 and CDR2: DFQATT, SNEGSKA (reference sequence). Losses at the gene ends were 3 bases for V and 7 bases for J; bases not matched to a gene: 3. There are 12 residues in the CDR3.

CDR3 in DNA: TGTGCCAGCAGGGACTCGTACGAGCAGTACTTC. This encodes CASRDSYEQYF. V and J are TRBV6-5 and TRBJ2-7; D is possibly TRBD2 (5 bases). The ends were cut back, 6 bases at V and 4 bases at J, with 7 bases in the middle. CDR3 length equals 11 residues. The germline V gene encodes CDR1 MNHEY and CDR2 SVGAGI.

The chain recombines TRBV19 with TRBJ2-1; TRBD2 is a possible D gene (5 bases). This CDR3 is built from 13 residues. The V end was cut by 6 bases, the J end by 6 bases, with 12 bases between. Germline-derived CDR1 and CDR2 are LNHDA and SQIVND (reference sequence). For the CDR3, the DNA is TGTGCCAGTAGAACTCGGGGTTTCAATGAGCAGTTCTTC. Its protein is CASRTRGFNEQFF.

J is TRBJ1-1 and V is TRBV19; no reliable D call. The ends were cut back, 3 bases at V and 6 bases at J, with 11 bases in the middle. This CDR3 is 13 amino acids long. Germline V lookup: CDR1 LNHDA, CDR2 SQIVND (reference sequence). CDR3 in DNA: TGTGCCAGTAGTATGGGCCAGTTCTCTGAAGCTTTCTTT. Translated: CASSMGQFSEAFF.

This chain's CDR3 is CASSKGLVSSYEQYF. CDR3 nucleotides: TGTGCCAGCAGCAAGGGACTAGTGAGCTCCTACGAGCAGTACTTC. V and J are TRBV5-6 and TRBJ2-7; 8 nucleotides line up with TRBD2. From germline, CDR1 is SGHDT and CDR2 YYEEEE. The CDR3 runs 15 residues. V dropped 4 bases and J dropped 0; count of bases not matched to a gene: 6.

The chain is built from TRBV9 and TRBJ1-2; D is possibly TRBD1 (6 bases). This CDR3 comprises 16 residues. Between the trimmed V and J ends, which lost 5 bases and 4 bases, there was a span of 21 bases. Germline V gene sequence: CDR1 SGDLS, CDR2 YYNGEE. The chain's CDR3 is CASSVLGQSGSYGYTF. The CDR3 DNA follows: TGTGCCAGCAGTGTCCTGGGACAAAGCGGTAGCTATGGCTACACCTTC.

The chain employs TRBV21-1 and TRBJ1-1. TRBV21-1 is recorded as a pseudogene. The CDR3 has 14 residues. Here the CDR3 DNA reads TGTGCCAGCAGGAGGGGGGGAAGGTTCACTGAAGCTTTCTTT. It is translated as CASRRGGRFTEAFF.

The chain employs TRBV7-8 and TRBJ2-5, with 8 bases matching TRBD1. CDR1 is SGHVS, CDR2 FQNEAQ, per germline. V lost 5 bases, J lost 5 bases, and 10 bases stayed unmatched. CDR3 length: 15 residues. This chain's CDR3 is CASSPGAGGTETQYF. CDR3 bases: TGTGCCAGCAGCCCTGGGGCAGGGGGCACTGAGACCCAGTACTTC.

In its sample, this clone was seen once. The J gene is TRBJ2-3, the V gene TRBV15, with D tentatively TRBD2 (6 bases). V lost 1 base and J 4 bases, leaving 9 bases between the germline ends. The germline CDR1 and CDR2 sequences are LNHNV and YYDKDF (reference sequence). The length of the CDR3 is 14 residues. DNA of the CDR3: TGTGCCACCAGCAGAGCACTAGCCCCAGATACGCAGTATTTT. Translating gives CATSRALAPDTQYF. Combining the CDR3 with reference TRBV15 and TRBJ2-3 gives the whole variable domain DAMVIQNPRYQVTQFGKPVTLSCSQTLNHNVMYWYQQKSSQAPKLLFHYYDKDFNNEADTPDNFQSRRPNTSFCFLDIRSPGLGDTAMYLCATSRALAPDTQYFGPGTRLTVL.

The chain has TRBV10-1 and TRBJ2-6; 8 bases line up with TRBD1. The V segment lost 10 bases and the J segment 4 bases; nucleotides outside the gene matches: 6. CDR3 length: 14 amino acids. Germline lookup yields CDR1 WNHNN and CDR2 SYGVQD (reference sequence). The CDR3: CATSGGSGANVLTF. CDR3 DNA: TGCGCCACCTCAGGGGGCTCCGGGGCCAACGTCCTGACTTTC.

The chain uses TRBV5-1 and TRBJ2-1; 14 bases are shared with TRBD2. This CDR3 is 18 amino acids long. Germline V lookup: CDR1 SGHRS, CDR2 YFSETQ. After removal of 0 bases from V and 3 bases from J, the junction contained 5 bases not matched to a gene. The CDR3 region is CASSLGTSGGPGYNEQFF. In DNA, the CDR3 is TGCGCCAGCAGCTTGGGGACTAGCGGGGGGCCCGGCTACAATGAGCAGTTCTTC.

The chain couples TRBV5-1 to TRBJ2-3, with D unclear. Trimming shortened V by 0 bases and J by 4 bases, and 12 bases separated the two germline ends. Germline CDR1 and CDR2: SGHRS and YFSETQ. The CDR3 runs 15 residues. CDR3 bases: TGCGCCAGCAGCTTGGGGCAGGCGAAGTCAGATACGCAGTATTTT. It specifies CASSLGQAKSDTQYF.

The V call is TRBV6-1, the J call TRBJ1-5, with D tentatively TRBD1 (5 bases). The ends were cut back, 4 bases at V and 2 bases at J, with 18 bases in the middle. CDR1 is MNHNS and CDR2 is SASEGT in the germline V gene. The CDR3 extends over 17 amino acids. Here the CDR3 reads CASSAVRQIVGNQPQHF. The DNA of the CDR3 is TGTGCCAGCAGTGCGGTGAGACAGATTGTTGGCAATCAGCCCCAGCATTTT.

This chain uses TRBV2 with TRBJ2-5, with 8 bases identical to TRBD2. This CDR3 contains 13 residues. The germline V gene has CDR1 SNHLY and CDR2 FYNNEI. The ends lost 6 bases at V and 2 bases at J; junction bases unmatched: 2. CDR3 DNA: TGTGCCAGCAGAGGACTAGCTCAAGAGACCCAGTACTTC. Encoded protein: CASRGLAQETQYF.

V is TRBV28 and J is TRBJ2-2, with D perhaps matching TRBD1 (6 bases). The CDR3 spans 15 residues. Germline V gives CDR1 MDHEN, CDR2 SYDVKM. The V end was cut by 10 bases, the J end by 7 bases, with 22 bases between. The CDR3 nucleotides are TGTGCCACCTTGGGGGCAGCCATGAGGGACGGGGAGCTGTTTTTT. Encoded protein: CATLGAAMRDGELFF.

The gene calls are TRBV2 and TRBJ1-2; TRBD1 might be the D (5 bases). Between the trimmed V and J ends, which lost 8 bases and 7 bases, there was a span of 14 bases. CDR3 length: 12 amino acids. Germline-derived CDR1 and CDR2 are SNHLY and FYNNEI. The CDR3 nucleotides are TGTGCCAGCGTAGTGAGGGGAGGTGGCTACACCTTC. This sequence encodes CASVVRGGGYTF.

J is TRBJ2-3 and V is TRBV7-9; a weak D match, TRBD2 (5 bases). This CDR3 contains 14 residues. Germline V gene data show CDR1 as SEHNR and CDR2 as FQNEAQ (reference sequence). V lost 4 bases and J 11 bases, leaving 19 bases between the germline ends. The DNA of the CDR3 is TGTGCCAGCAGCTCCACCGGGGTTGAATTCGGGCAGTATTTT. Residues: CASSSTGVEFGQYF.

The V and J genes are TRBV28 and TRBJ1-4; D not certain. The V gene lost 5 bases and the J gene lost 4 bases, with 11 bases spanning the gap. The CDR3 is 14 amino acids. Germline CDR1 and CDR2: MDHEN and SYDVKM. CDR3 loop: CASSEGRINEKLFF. The CDR3 region has the DNA TGTGCCAGCAGTGAGGGCAGGATTAATGAAAAACTGTTTTTT.

The gene calls are TRBV7-2 and TRBJ2-7, with TRBD2 matching over 7 bases. The CDR3 loop spans 13 amino acids. V lost 4 bases and J lost 6; bases outside the gene matches: 6. Germline V CDR1 and CDR2: SGHTA, FQGNSA. The CDR3 DNA sequence: TGTGCCAGCAGCTATCTAGCGGCCTCCGAGCAGTACTTC. It translates to CASSYLAASEQYF.

J is TRBJ1-4 and V is TRBV19; possible D gene TRBD1, 5 bases. This CDR3 is built from 14 residues. Germline CDR1 is LNHDA and CDR2 is SQIVND (reference sequence). Between the trimmed V and J ends, which lost 3 bases and 6 bases, there was a span of 11 bases. CDR3 region: CASSIKRGYEKLFF. The CDR3 nucleotides are TGTGCCAGTAGTATCAAGCGGGGCTATGAAAAACTGTTTTTT.

The sample holds one count of this clone. V is TRBV3-1 (or the pseudogene TRBV3-2) and J is TRBJ1-2; maybe TRBD1 (6 bases). From germline, CDR1 is LGHDT and CDR2 YNNKEL (reference sequence). The CDR3 is 12 residues long. V lost 5 bases and J 10 bases, leaving 14 bases between the germline ends. The CDR3 DNA reads TGTGCCAGCAGCAACGGGGGGGGCCCCTACACCTTC. The encoded protein is CASSNGGGPYTF.

The V and J genes are TRBV5-6 and TRBJ2-7; possible D gene TRBD2, 5 bases. The V gene lost 4 bases and the J gene lost 3 bases, with 14 bases spanning the gap. Looked up from germline, CDR1 is SGHDT and CDR2 is YYEEEE. CDR3 length: 14 residues. CDR3 protein: CASSPPTGNYEQYF. The CDR3, as DNA: TGTGCCAGCAGCCCGCCGACCGGGAACTACGAGCAGTACTTC.

This clone has a single count. The gene calls are TRBV6-5 and TRBJ2-1, with TRBD1 as a possible D gene (5 bases). The V and J ends lost 6 bases and 3 bases respectively, with 12 bases between them. The CDR3 extends over 14 amino acids. CDR1 MNHEY and CDR2 SVGAGI come from the germline V gene. The CDR3 sequence: CASRVRVNYNEQFF. The CDR3 DNA reads TGTGCCAGCAGGGTCAGGGTGAACTACAATGAGCAGTTCTTC.

V and J are TRBV28 and TRBJ1-1; D remains ambiguous. Trimming took 5 bases from V and 7 from J, leaving 17 bases between them. Germline V lookup: CDR1 MDHEN, CDR2 SYDVKM. The CDR3 length is 14 residues. CDR3 nucleotides: TGTGCCAGCAGTGAGGCGAAGGATATGATTGAAGCTTTCTTT. The encoded protein is CASSEAKDMIEAFF.

The V gene is TRBV6-5, the J gene TRBJ2-1; D is perhaps TRBD1 (5 bases). Germline V lookup: CDR1 MNHEY, CDR2 SVGAGI. CDR3 length: 13 residues. With 7 bases removed from V and 7 bases from J, the gap between germline ends came to 14 bases. The CDR3 bases are TGTGCCAGCAAATGGCAGGGTTGGAATGAGCAGTTCTTC. Its translation: CASKWQGWNEQFF.

This chain connects TRBV2 to TRBJ2-3; possibly TRBD1 for D (6 bases). Germline CDR1 and CDR2: SNHLY and FYNNEI. The CDR3 spans 16 residues. V gave up 5 bases and J gave up 4 bases, with 19 bases separating them. The CDR3 loop is CASSLTQGALADTQYF. CDR3 nucleotide sequence: TGTGCCAGCAGTCTCACACAGGGTGCTCTGGCAGATACGCAGTATTTT. The whole variable domain, filled in from reference TRBV2 and TRBJ2-3, reads EPEVTQTPSHQVTQMGQEVILRCVPISNHLYFYWYRQILGQKVEFLVSFYNNEISEKSEIFDDQFSVERPDGSNFTLKIRSTKLEDSAMYFCASSLTQGALADTQYFGPGTRLTVL.